Given below is one TCR beta chain in context. One junction end does not reproduce the germline sequence, and a read error may be involved. The CDR3 contains 17 residues. Germline lookup yields CDR1 SGHDN and CDR2 FVKESK. These data belong to a study of blood T cell repertoires in COVID-19. Study details: Material from acute and convalescent COVID-19 was sourced from the United States, Italy and Spain. In each case, the material was cDNA or gDNA derived from T cells, B-cell-depleted T cells, or PBMCs.

As processed by the authors: For nucleated cells, counts were estimated from reference gene primer amplification. Only in-frame clones appear in the TCRdb table, and some are missing; sequencing was by immunoSEQ multiplex PCR. V and J calls plus clone size are reproduced from that table; the DNA served to infer D and trimming. The table shows approximately 150,000 clones, with around nine tenths occurring only once. The sequenced material came from peripheral blood. The chain uses TRBV14 and TRBJ1-5; D remains ambiguous. This clonotype was obtained from a human donor in a cohort sampled during active COVID-19. The CDR3 region has the DNA TGTGCCAGCGGCCAATCTCTTCCGGGTATTATCAATCAGCCCCAGCATTTT. Residues: CASGQSLPGIINQPQHF.